These 29 T cell receptor beta chains were sequenced from one sample in a study of cytomegalovirus exposure and HLA in healthy donors (dated by TCRdb to the late 2010s). The method behind the library was the immunoSEQ multiplex PCR assay. For the multiplex PCR, a mixture combining 60 forward primers for TCR Vbeta segments and 13 reverse primers for TCR Jbeta segments was used. TCRdb retrieved this table from immuneACCESS and kept in-frame rearrangements only. Not all clones are present; in checked studies, unresolved V genes account for under half, and no reason is known for the remainder. This sample comprises 120,000 or so clones, less than 80% of them detected only once. Around 4% of the sample rests with the top ten. Material: PBMCs. The source is a man between 25 and 39 years old in good health and CMV-seronegative.

This chain connects TRBV28 to TRBJ1-2; weak D call: TRBD1 (6 bases). Deletions cut 0 bases from V and 6 bases from J, with 11 bases between. The CDR3 is made up of 14 amino acids. The germline CDR1 and CDR2 sequences are MDHEN and SYDVKM. This CDR3 is CASSLWSGGNGYTF. CDR3 DNA: TGTGCCAGCAGTTTATGGTCGGGGGGCAATGGCTACACCTTC.

This clone was seen a handful of times. The chain carries TRBV27 and TRBJ2-4; the D gene is possibly TRBD2 (7 bases). Trimming took off 11 bases at V and 0 bases at J, with 17 bases between the two ends. CDR1 MNHEY and CDR2 SMNVEV come from the germline V gene (reference sequence). This CDR3 region has 15 residues. CDR3 sequence (DNA): TGTGCCTCCGGGGTAGGGGGGGTAGCCAAAAACATTCAGTACTTC. It translates to CASGVGGVAKNIQYF.

This chain joins TRBV7-6 and TRBJ1-2; the D gene is possibly TRBD1 (6 bases). This CDR3 is 14 amino acids long. Deletions cut 5 bases from V and 3 bases from J, with 13 bases between. Germline V gives CDR1 SGHVS, CDR2 FNYEAQ. The CDR3 sequence: CASSPAAGDYGYTF. DNA for the CDR3: TGTGCCAGCAGCCCGGCGGCAGGGGACTATGGCTACACCTTC.

The chain has TRBV19 and TRBJ2-1; 7 nucleotides line up with TRBD1. Unmatched junction bases numbered 6, after V lost 6 bases and J lost 4 bases. In germline, CDR1 is LNHDA, CDR2 SQIVND (reference sequence). The CDR3 loop spans 14 amino acids. The CDR3 is CASSEQGTYNEQFF. The CDR3 DNA reads as TGTGCCAGTAGCGAACAGGGGACATACAATGAGCAGTTCTTC.

The chain uses TRBV10-3 and TRBJ1-3, with 9 bases aligning to TRBD1. V trimming: 6 bases; J trimming: 7 bases; junction bases outside the gene matches: 19. Germline-derived CDR1 and CDR2 are ENHRY and SYGVKD. This CDR3 contains 18 residues. The CDR3 reads CAISRRPGTGNPRNTIYF. The CDR3 DNA reads as TGTGCCATCAGCAGACGTCCCGGGACAGGGAACCCCAGGAACACCATATATTTT.

This clone was detected only a few times. This chain joins TRBV9 and TRBJ1-5; perhaps TRBD1 as D (5 bases). This CDR3 is 13 amino acids long. Germline assignment: CDR1 SGDLS and CDR2 YYNGEE. Deletions cut 3 bases from V and 5 bases from J, with 9 bases between. CDR3 loop: CASSATDHQPQHF. Written as DNA, the CDR3 is TGTGCCAGCAGCGCGACAGACCATCAGCCCCAGCATTTT.

The chain couples TRBV5-5 to TRBJ2-7, with D uncertain. Germline V gene data show CDR1 as SGHKS and CDR2 as YYEKEE (reference sequence). The V end lost 2 bases, the J end lost 0 bases, and 6 bases lay between the germline ends. This CDR3 has 13 amino acids. The CDR3 coding sequence is TGTGCCAGCAGCTTTTACAGCTCCTACGAGCAGTACTTC. Protein sequence: CASSFYSSYEQYF.

This clone appeared a single time. The rearrangement links TRBV4-2 to TRBJ1-3; 8 nucleotides align to TRBD1. This CDR3 comprises 18 residues. Trimming cost V 4 bases and J 0 bases; bases outside gene matches: 11. Germline-derived CDR1 and CDR2 are LGHNA and YNFKEQ. Here the CDR3 reads CASSRPGTGSGSGNTIYF. The CDR3 DNA sequence: TGTGCCAGCAGCCGACCCGGGACAGGATCGGGCTCTGGAAACACCATATATTTT.

This clone was detected only a few times. The chain uses TRBV4-2 and TRBJ2-3, with 13 nucleotides matching TRBD2. Losses at the gene ends were 1 base for V and 5 bases for J; bases not matched to a gene: 9. The CDR3 consists of 18 residues. CDR1 is LGHNA and CDR2 is YNFKEQ in the germline V gene. CDR3 sequence reads: CASSQVLTSGGAEDTQYF. Written as DNA, the CDR3 is TGTGCCAGCAGCCAAGTTTTAACTAGCGGGGGGGCCGAAGATACGCAGTATTTT.

V is TRBV4-2 and J is TRBJ2-5; D uncertain. The tail of the sequence fits TRBJ2-7 better, so the J call may be wrong. The CDR3 is 15 amino acids. Germline CDR1 reads LGHNA; CDR2 reads YNFKEQ. The CDR3 DNA reads TGTGCCAGCAGCCAAGATCGCTCCCGGTACTACGAGCAGTACTTC. This gives the protein CASSQDRSRYYEQYF.

This clone was observed a single time. This sequence joins TRBV28 and TRBJ2-5, with D possibly matching TRBD2 (6 bases). The better agreement between TRBJ2-7 and the DNA end casts doubt on the J call. This CDR3 has 13 amino acids. Germline V gene sequence: CDR1 MDHEN, CDR2 SYDVKM. The CDR3 region has the DNA TGTGCCAGCAGCCCCAGTGGGGGGTTCGAGCAGTACTTC. It specifies CASSPSGGFEQYF.

The chain links TRBV6-6 to TRBJ2-7, with TRBD1 matching 8 bases. The CDR3 is 11 residues long. V lost 10 bases, J lost 2 bases, and 1 base stayed unmatched. Germline assignment: CDR1 MNHNY and CDR2 SVGAGI (reference sequence). CDR3 sequence reads: CATGGPYEQYF. Written as DNA, the CDR3 is TGTGCCACAGGGGGCCCCTACGAGCAGTACTTC.

The chain carries TRBV7-9 and TRBJ2-3; maybe TRBD2 (5 bases). The CDR3 has 13 residues. Germline CDR1 and CDR2: SEHNR and FQNEAQ (reference sequence). Trimming removed 5 bases from V and 3 bases from J, with 9 bases in between. The CDR3 sequence is CASSPSGTDTQYF. For the CDR3, the DNA is TGTGCCAGCAGCCCCTCGGGGACAGATACGCAGTATTTT.

Worth noting for this clone: One junction end disagrees with the germline gene, perhaps due to a read error. The J gene is TRBJ2-2, the V gene TRBV7-9, with TRBD1 identical over 8 bases. Germline CDR1 and CDR2: SEHNR and FQNEAQ (reference sequence). The length of the CDR3 is 14 residues. The chain's CDR3 is CSSTGQGNTGELFF. DNA of the CDR3: TGTTCCAGCACCGGACAGGGTAACACCGGGGAGCTGTTTTTT.

The chain recombines TRBV7-9 with TRBJ1-1; D uncertain. V lost 5 bases and J lost 0, with 10 bases in between. The CDR3 sequence is 14 residues long. Germline V gene sequence: CDR1 SEHNR, CDR2 FQNEAQ (reference sequence). The CDR3 spells CASSRSRLNTEAFF. DNA of the CDR3: TGTGCCAGCAGCCGAAGCAGGCTGAACACTGAAGCTTTCTTT.

CDR3 nucleotides: TGTGCCAGCAGCTGGGGACTAGCGGGCTCCAATGAGCAGTTCTTC. Translation: CASSWGLAGSNEQFF. J is TRBJ2-1 and V is TRBV7-3, with 12 bases fitting TRBD2. J was trimmed by 6 bases and V by 4 bases; bases with no gene match: 4. Germline lookup yields CDR1 SGHTA and CDR2 FQGTGA. The CDR3 runs 15 residues.

CDR3 sequence reads: CASSLDAGAYGYTF. DNA for the CDR3: TGTGCCAGCAGCTTAGACGCGGGCGCGTATGGCTACACCTTC. The rearrangement uses TRBV7-6 and TRBJ1-2; unclear D gene. Trimming left V 1 base short and J 5 bases short, with 11 bases between. The CDR3 is 14 amino acids. Germline loops: CDR1 SGHVS, CDR2 FNYEAQ.

This rearrangement joins TRBV5-1 to TRBJ1-2; D unclear. The germline V gene has CDR1 SGHRS and CDR2 YFSETQ. This CDR3 is 12 amino acids long. V was trimmed by 4 bases and J by 4 bases, leaving 8 bases between them. CDR3 loop: CASSPEGYGYTF. Written as DNA, the CDR3 is TGCGCCAGCAGCCCCGAGGGCTATGGCTACACCTTC.

The rearrangement links TRBV27 to TRBJ2-7; the match to TRBD1 covers 10 bases. There are 17 residues in the CDR3. The junction had 8 bases not matched to a gene; V was cut back by 2 bases and J by 1 base. Germline loops: CDR1 MNHEY, CDR2 SMNVEV (reference sequence). The CDR3 spells CASSLGIGTGASYEQYF. CDR3 DNA sequence: TGTGCCAGCAGTTTAGGGATTGGGACAGGGGCGTCCTACGAGCAGTACTTC.

This chain connects TRBV14 to TRBJ1-1, with D hard to call. Germline V CDR1 and CDR2: SGHDN, FVKESK. V was pared by 0 bases and J by 0 bases, with 8 bases between. The CDR3 contains 15 residues. CDR3: CASSQDFTVNTEAFF. The CDR3 coding sequence is TGTGCCAGCAGCCAAGATTTCACAGTGAACACTGAAGCTTTCTTT.

V gene TRBV10-3 combines with J gene TRBJ2-1, with D uncertain. Germline assignment: CDR1 ENHRY and CDR2 SYGVKD. The CDR3 sequence is 13 residues long. V shed 3 bases and J shed 5 bases, with 8 bases lying between them. CDR3 sequence (DNA): TGTGCCATCAGTGAAAGTCGGGACAATGAGCAGTTCTTC. Its protein product is CAISESRDNEQFF.

CDR3: CVTGADSASNEQFF. In DNA form, the CDR3 reads TGTGTAACGGGAGCAGATTCCGCATCCAATGAGCAGTTCTTC. This chain uses TRBV2 with TRBJ2-1; weak D call: TRBD2 (6 bases). The CDR3 spans 14 residues. The germline V gene encodes CDR1 SNHLY and CDR2 FYNNEI.

The rearrangement links TRBV5-1 to TRBJ1-1; D perhaps matches TRBD1 (6 bases). CDR1 and CDR2 from the germline V gene are SGHRS and YFSETQ. V lost 1 base and J 0 bases, leaving 10 bases between the germline ends. The CDR3 is 15 residues long. CDR3 loop: CASSLYPGVNTEAFF. The DNA for the CDR3 is TGCGCCAGCAGCTTGTATCCAGGGGTGAACACTGAAGCTTTCTTT.

V gene TRBV4-1 combines with J gene TRBJ1-1, with 9 nucleotides matching TRBD1. CDR1 is MGHRA and CDR2 is YSYEKL in the germline V gene. This CDR3 region has 16 residues. After removal of 4 bases from V and 1 base from J, the junction contained 7 bases not matched to a gene. The CDR3 sequence: CASSRPGTGKNTEAFF. DNA of the CDR3: TGCGCCAGCAGCCGTCCCGGGACAGGGAAGAACACTGAAGCTTTCTTT.

Turning to this clone: Within the sample, other DNA sequences also encode this same CDR3. V and J are TRBV18 and TRBJ1-3, with 7 positions matching TRBD1. The CDR3 totals 14 residues. From germline, CDR1 is KGHSH and CDR2 LQKENI. V was pared by 3 bases and J by 3 bases, with 2 bases of the junction left unmatched. CDR3 protein: CASSPDRSGNTIYF. The CDR3 region has the DNA TGTGCCAGCTCACCGGACAGGAGTGGAAACACCATATATTTT.

This chain uses TRBV6-1 with TRBJ1-2; D is unresolved. The V gene's germline CDR1 is MNHNS and CDR2 SASEGT. The CDR3 has 12 residues. The ends were cut back, 5 bases at V and 7 bases at J, with 11 bases in the middle. CDR3 region: CASSPGLGGYTF. CDR3 nucleotide sequence: TGTGCCAGCAGTCCAGGATTGGGTGGCTACACCTTC.

This clone came up once. The chain has TRBV9 and TRBJ2-2, with 7 nucleotides matching TRBD1. The CDR3 runs to 16 residues. Germline CDR1 SGDLS, CDR2 YYNGEE. With 4 bases clipped from V and 3 bases from J, the junction kept 9 bases outside the gene matches. CDR3 nucleotides: TGTGCCAGCAGCACACAGGGGATCGCGGACACCGGGGAGCTGTTTTTT. Amino acid sequence: CASSTQGIADTGELFF.

V and J are TRBV6-1 and TRBJ1-2; no clear D gene. Germline V gives CDR1 MNHNS, CDR2 SASEGT. V lost 8 bases to trimming and J lost 3 bases, with 19 bases between them. The CDR3 contains 15 residues. Here the CDR3 reads CASYKAAGTDYGYTF. The CDR3 DNA reads TGTGCCAGCTACAAAGCGGCAGGAACCGACTATGGCTACACCTTC.

This chain uses TRBV7-9 with TRBJ2-3; 10 bases are a match to TRBD2. After removal of 1 base from V and 6 bases from J, the junction contained 4 bases not matched to a gene. The CDR3 is 15 amino acids. Germline loops: CDR1 SEHNR, CDR2 FQNEAQ (reference sequence). The CDR3, as DNA: TGTGCCAGCAGCTTAGAGCTAGCGGGAGACGATACGCAGTATTTT. Amino acids: CASSLELAGDDTQYF.